These T cell receptor beta chains were read from a single sample in a study of immune evolution from preneoplasia to lung adenocarcinoma. Clones were read by immunoSEQ multiplex PCR, and TCRdb kept only the in-frame ones, dropping some. The table includes 6,500 to 7,500 clones, roughly three quarters detected once. Sequenced: FFPE invasive lung adenocarcinoma tissue. The receptor source for this set is a person aged 40 to 49 with lung adenocarcinoma. Both conserved end residues are part of each CDR3. A D gene is named only where the DNA matches it firmly. Clone size is stated in some rows and not others, as once, few, many or a class when expanded.

j_call d_call v_call clone_size cdr3_aa cdr3_nt
TRBJ1-1 - TRBV29-1 - CSVDITHREAFF TGCAGCGTTGACATAACACACAGGGAGGCTTTCTTT
TRBJ2-1 - TRBV28 - CASSAEGLSSYNEQFF TGTGCCAGCAGCGCTGAGGGACTGAGCTCCTACAATGAGCAGTTCTTC
TRBJ2-7 TRBD2 TRBV11-3 - CASSLKRKAGTYEQYF TGTGCCAGCAGCTTAAAAAGAAAAGCGGGGACCTACGAGCAGTACTTC
TRBJ1-4 - TRBV30 - CAWSVGSASTNEKLFF TGTGCCTGGAGTGTGGGCAGCGCCTCAACTAATGAAAAACTGTTTTTT
TRBJ1-4 - TRBV6-5 once CASSWTENEKLFF TGTGCCAGCAGTTGGACAGAAAATGAAAAACTGTTTTTT
TRBJ2-1 - TRBV4-1 - CASSQPNSNEQFF TGCGCCAGCAGCCAACCCAATTCAAATGAGCAGTTCTTC
TRBJ2-1 TRBD1 TRBV9 - CASSVAPGGAYNEQFF TGTGCCAGCAGCGTAGCCCCAGGGGGCGCCTACAATGAGCAGTTCTTC
TRBJ2-3 TRBD1 TRBV19 - CASSKGQVADTQYF TGTGCCAGTAGCAAAGGACAGGTGGCAGATACGCAGTATTTT
TRBJ2-3 - TRBV28 few CASVGRGDTQYF TGTGCCAGCGTTGGTAGGGGTGATACGCAGTATTTT
TRBJ1-4 - TRBV28 once CASSTPGNEKLFF TGTGCCAGCAGTACCCCAGGGAACGAAAAACTGTTTTTT
TRBJ2-7 TRBD2 TRBV6-4 - CASSEMAGGSYEQYF TGTGCCAGCAGTGAAATGGCGGGAGGCTCCTACGAGCAGTACTTC
TRBJ2-3 - TRBV30 - CAWRRRWTKDPTDTQYF TGTGCCTGGAGGAGGAGATGGACTAAGGACCCCACAGATACGCAGTATTTT
TRBJ2-5 - TRBV4-3 - CASSPNRVETQYF TGCGCCAGCAGCCCGAACAGGGTGGAGACCCAGTACTTC
TRBJ2-1 TRBD2 TRBV9 - CASSVGGLAGNEQFF TGTGCCAGCAGCGTAGGGGGACTAGCGGGTAATGAGCAGTTCTTC
TRBJ1-4 TRBD1 TRBV4-1 - CASSHLTGGVDEKLFF TGCGCCAGCAGCCACCTAACAGGGGGGGTAGATGAAAAACTGTTTTTT
TRBJ2-7 TRBD2 TRBV28 - CASSGPGLAGGGSYEQYF TGTGCCAGCAGTGGGCCGGGACTAGCGGGAGGGGGATCCTACGAGCAGTACTTC
TRBJ1-6 - TRBV5-1 - CASSSATGRSPLHF TGCGCCAGCAGCTCCGCAACAGGACGATCACCCCTCCACTTT
TRBJ2-2 - TRBV7-3 once CASSYDNPRSGELFF TGTGCCAGCAGCTACGATAACCCACGAAGCGGGGAGCTGTTTTTT
TRBJ2-3 - TRBV5-4 - CASSLQGQGTDTQYF TGTGCCAGCAGCTTGCAGGGTCAGGGCACAGATACGCAGTATTTT
TRBJ2-7 TRBD1 TRBV6-1 - CASSLRDRVSYEQYF TGTGCCAGCAGTCTCCGGGACAGGGTGTCTTACGAGCAGTACTTC
TRBJ2-1 - TRBV19 - CASSIDIGGNEQFF TGTGCCAGTAGTATAGATATCGGCGGGAATGAGCAGTTCTTC
TRBJ2-7 - TRBV18 - CASSPQGAYEQYF TGTGCCAGCTCACCCCAGGGTGCCTACGAGCAGTACTTC
TRBJ1-3 - TRBV5-4 - CASTIGGRTLPGDTIYF TGTGCCAGCACCATCGGAGGACGGACTTTGCCGGGGGACACCATATATTTT
TRBJ2-3 - TRBV4-2 - CASSQDPSTDTQYF TGTGCCAGCAGCCAAGACCCAAGCACAGATACGCAGTATTTT
TRBJ1-6 - TRBV2 - CASSTRTRTVSYNSPLHF TGTGCCAGCAGTACACGGACCCGAACAGTATCCTATAATTCACCCCTCCACTTT
TRBJ1-5 - TRBV5-1 - CASRMTADSNQPQHF TGCGCCAGCAGGATGACAGCTGATAGCAATCAGCCCCAGCATTTT
TRBJ2-1 - TRBV7-9 - CASSLEWKQFF TGTGCCAGCAGCTTAGAATGGAAGCAGTTCTTC
TRBJ2-1 - TRBV6-4 - CASSDSVRGANEQFF TGTGCCAGCAGTGACTCAGTAAGGGGGGCCAATGAGCAGTTCTTC
TRBJ2-5 TRBD2 TRBV6-5 few CASSYASGGAETQYF TGTGCCAGCAGTTACGCTAGCGGGGGGGCAGAGACCCAGTACTTC
TRBJ1-5 - TRBV4-1 few CASSQGVVNQPQHF TGCGCCAGCAGCCAGGGGGTGGTCAATCAGCCCCAGCATTTT
TRBJ1-5 - TRBV19 - CASSSSRTGPQHF TGTGCCAGTAGTAGCAGTAGGACGGGGCCCCAGCATTTT
TRBJ1-5 - TRBV28 - CASSFPDRSNQPQHF TGTGCCAGCAGTTTCCCAGACAGGTCCAATCAGCCCCAGCATTTT
TRBJ2-7 TRBD2 TRBV29-1 - CSVRAGLAASRVEQYF TGCAGCGTCAGGGCGGGACTAGCGGCATCACGGGTCGAGCAGTACTTC
TRBJ2-7 TRBD1 TRBV27 - CASSRTGGPYEQYF TGTGCCAGCAGTAGGACAGGGGGCCCCTACGAGCAGTACTTC
TRBJ1-5 - TRBV7-2 - CASSLVGRNGNQPQHF TGTGCCAGCAGCTTAGTGGGCAGGAACGGCAATCAGCCCCAGCATTTT
TRBJ2-3 TRBD2 TRBV5-1 once CASSSSLAGISTDTQYF TGCGCCAGCAGCTCTTCTCTAGCGGGGATAAGCACAGATACGCAGTATTTT
TRBJ2-3 - TRBV15 - CATSRTQQGKSVWGIRTQYF TGTGCCACCAGCAGAACCCAACAGGGAAAAAGCGTATGGGGGATTCGGACGCAGTATTTT
TRBJ2-7 TRBD1 TRBV2 - CASSQGTGGYEQYF TGTGCCAGCAGTCAAGGGACAGGGGGCTACGAGCAGTACTTC
TRBJ1-2 TRBD1 TRBV6-1 - CASSEAVRGRDGYTF TGTGCCAGCAGTGAAGCCGTCAGGGGGCGGGATGGCTACACCTTC
TRBJ2-2 TRBD2 TRBV9 few CASSVERAGEIDTGELFF TGTGCCAGCAGCGTAGAGCGAGCGGGAGAAATTGACACCGGGGAGCTGTTTTTT
TRBJ2-2 - TRBV18 - CASSPQRGGGGNTGELFF TGTGCCAGCTCACCACAGAGGGGAGGAGGAGGTAACACCGGGGAGCTGTTTTTT
TRBJ2-1 - TRBV6-4 - CASSVNSYNEQFF TGTGCCAGCAGTGTCAACTCCTACAATGAGCAGTTCTTC
TRBJ2-1 TRBD2 TRBV5-1 - CASSPSGAYNEQFF TGCGCCAGCAGCCCTAGCGGGGCCTACAATGAGCAGTTCTTC
TRBJ1-6 - TRBV5-6 - CASSLIGQTSSYNSPLHF TGTGCCAGCAGCTTAATCGGGCAGACTAGCTCCTATAATTCACCCCTCCACTTT
TRBJ2-2 - TRBV11-2 - CASRPQGGGELFF TGTGCCAGCAGACCACAGGGAGGCGGGGAGCTGTTTTTT
TRBJ2-1 - TRBV9 - CASSVTSSYNEQFF TGTGCCAGCAGCGTGACTAGCTCCTACAATGAGCAGTTCTTC
TRBJ2-7 - TRBV6-5 - CASTEGHEQYF TGTGCCAGCACTGAGGGCCACGAGCAGTACTTC
TRBJ2-3 TRBD1 TRBV7-2 - CASSYGQATDTQYF TGTGCCAGCAGCTACGGACAGGCTACAGATACGCAGTATTTT
TRBJ1-1 - TRBV6-1 - CASSDLRVGSTEAFF TGTGCCAGCAGTGATTTAAGGGTAGGAAGCACTGAAGCTTTCTTT
TRBJ1-6 - TRBV7-2 - CASSSGRPKNSPLHF TGTGCCAGCAGCTCCGGGCGGCCCAAAAATTCACCCCTCCACTTT
TRBJ2-5 TRBD1 TRBV19 once CASSMRVGQVETQYF TGTGCCAGTAGTATGAGGGTAGGACAGGTGGAGACCCAGTACTTC
TRBJ1-3 - TRBV19 - CASKGTVSGNTIYF TGTGCCAGTAAGGGGACGGTCTCTGGAAACACCATATATTTT
TRBJ2-3 - TRBV10-3 - CAISPGQSLTDTQYF TGTGCCATCAGCCCCGGACAGTCCCTCACAGATACGCAGTATTTT
TRBJ1-2 TRBD1 TRBV29-1 - CSVDDLLGTGSGYTF TGCAGCGTTGATGATCTACTGGGGACAGGGAGTGGCTACACCTTC
TRBJ1-1 - TRBV18 - CASSPTEMNTEAFF TGTGCCAGCTCACCAACAGAGATGAACACTGAAGCTTTCTTT
TRBJ2-3 TRBD1 TRBV30 - CAWIQGAADTQYF TGTGCCTGGATACAGGGGGCTGCAGATACGCAGTATTTT
TRBJ2-2 - TRBV28 - CASSLRAGFNTGELFF TGTGCCAGCAGTTTGAGGGCAGGATTTAACACCGGGGAGCTGTTTTTT
TRBJ2-2 - TRBV10-1 - CASTATNTGELFF TGCGCCAGCACAGCGACCAACACCGGGGAGCTGTTTTTT